This T cell receptor (beta chain) is drawn from a study of beta chain features in type 1 diabetes. Germline V CDR1 and CDR2: DFQATT, SNEGSKA (reference sequence). The CDR3 covers 11 residues. Trimming took 7 bases from V and 1 from J, leaving 7 bases between them. Isolated RNA was reverse transcribed in full, so expressed TCRB transcripts were sequenced. Measured with immunoSEQ multiplex PCR; TCRdb has only the in-frame clones, and not every one. The repertoire holds around 180,000 clones, with around 8% as singletons. General study findings and limits: TCRB CDR3s were moderately but significantly shorter in Type 1 diabetes patients in all four CD4+ subsets.

As for this clone: Its cognate antigen is unknown. The same CDR3 is also encoded by other DNA sequences in this sample.

The rearrangement uses TRBV20-1 and TRBJ1-1; perhaps TRBD1 as D (5 bases). Sequenced sample: central memory CD4+ T cells from blood. The source is a woman aged 40-49 years with type 1 diabetes. This chain's CDR3 is CSGGGNTEAFF. The CDR3, as DNA: TGCAGTGGGGGGGGGAACACTGAAGCTTTCTTT.